This entry is about one T cell receptor beta chain. The specificity of this receptor is unknown. No per-base quality is available; no much larger clone lies one base away. The immunoSEQ Assay was the method used to sequence TCRbeta CDR3 regions. After extraction, genomic DNA underwent amplification by bias-controlled multiplex PCR, followed by high-throughput sequencing. The published analysis was carried out like this. To quantify the absolute abundance of each unique TCRbeta CDR3 region, sequences were collapsed and filtered. T cell fraction was estimated by normalizing TCRbeta template counts to usable DNA, which was measured by amplifying reference genes present in all nucleated cells. Repertoire TCRs were annotated as SARS-CoV-2-specific by exact matching of V gene, CDR3 amino acid sequence and J gene to a known reactive TCR set. The reference SARS-CoV-2 TCR set was obtained from MIRA and was filtered for enrichment in COVID-19-positive ImmuneCODE repertoires, whereby public or cross-reactive TCRs were removed. Drawing on the MIRA antigens, annotated TCRs were analysed further at the level of specific ORF or position within ORF. Depth was the summed frequency of annotated unique rearrangements, while breadth was defined as annotated unique rearrangements over total unique productive rearrangements. Group comparisons of TCR breadth used two-sided Wilcoxon rank-sum tests. TCRdb retrieved this table from immuneACCESS and kept in-frame rearrangements only. Not all clones are present; in checked studies, unresolved V genes account for under half, and no reason is known for the remainder. D and trimming come from the DNA, and the V and J calls and clone size come from that table. The sample profile shows approximately 140,000 clones; about nine tenths of them were found once. Clones ranked in the top ten supply approximately 5.1% of the sample.

Interpreted using the paper, the time point label stands for: individuals recovered from natural SARS-CoV-2 infection. These data belong to a study of Ad26.COV2.S vaccination and SARS-CoV-2 variants (dated by TCRdb to the early 2020s). General notes on the study: TCRbeta repertoire sequencing was used to assess the specificity and breadth of SARS-CoV-2-reactive T cell receptors after Ad26.COV2.S vaccination. A total of approximately 30 samples were included in the TCR-sequenced set, comprising around 20 Ad26.COV2.S vaccine recipients, 5 placebo recipients and 8 SARS-CoV-2 convalescent individuals. What the research found in general, with its limitations: Comparable non-spike TCR breadth was observed between vaccine and placebo recipients, consistent with only spike being contained in the vaccine. After vaccination, spike-specific CD8+ and CD4+ T cell responses were reported to show substantial breadth. It was noted by the authors that total T cell responses may have been underestimated by the TCR breadth and depth analyses. Higher spike-specific TCR breadth was observed in Ad26.COV2.S recipients than in placebo recipients (P = 0.0014).

Trimming accounts for 5 bases at V and 9 bases at J, while the number of junction bases matched to no gene is 4. Its CDR3 holds 13 amino acids, cysteine through phenylalanine. Of the read, only the CDR3 DNA is kept; its 39 bases are in frame from base 1. Sequences MNHNY (CDR1) and SVGAGI (CDR2) are obtained from the germline V gene (reference sequence). Here the sequenced sample was peripheral blood, taken after recovery from COVID-19. The V gene is TRBV6-6 and the J gene is TRBJ1-6, and 7 junctional nucleotides match TRBD1. The TCR sequence derives from a human donor who had recovered from COVID-19. The nucleotides read TGTGCCAGCAGTCAGGGGGAGACTTCACCCCTCCACTTT. It translates as CASSQGETSPLHF.